This T cell receptor beta chain was sequenced for a study of regulatory T cells in long-lasting Graves disease. Arm-PCR of CDR3 regions with iRepertoire HTBI primers generated TCR beta libraries. TCRdb reprocessed the multiplex PCR reads with MiXCR, giving one entry per CDR3 protein. There are hundreds of thousands of distinct CDR3 sequences in the sample; 18% occur only once, and around 36% lies in the top ten. The CDR3 length is 12 residues. The V end was cut by 3 bases, the J end by 10 bases, with 13 bases between. CDR1 and CDR2 (germline): GTSNPN, SVGIG (reference sequence). The study's findings and limits: Favoring TRBV28, TRBJ1-2 and TRBJ2-5 was a feature seen in persistent disease.

As to this clonotype: The antigen is unknown. A far larger clone is a single base away, which makes a read error likely.

Time point described: newly diagnosed GD, antithyroid drugs for less than 3 months. RNA isolated from PBMCs was used to make the TCR library. The material sequenced was peripheral blood mononuclear cells (PBMCs), taken at new diagnosis, from a patient treated with antithyroid drugs. The chain combines TRBV30 with TRBJ2-1; D not certain. The source is a female donor with Graves disease. The CDR3 spells CAWRPQLYEQFF. In DNA, the CDR3 is TGTGCCTGGAGGCCACAGCTCTACGAGCAGTTCTTC.